The present T cell receptor beta chain was sequenced within a study of blood T cells in healthy people across ages. General study points: In older individuals, TCR beta diversity per million T cells was lower, falling roughly linearly with age. Estimates of total diversity, which came from one million sequenced T cells, were considered to be underestimates.

Points on this clonotype: Its antigen is still unknown.

Isolation recovered at least 6 million PBMCs from every sample. For the second PCR, which ran for 7 to 11 cycles, a sample-barcoded 5' primer and a J-beta primer mix were used. MiXCR, run by TCRdb on the 5' RACE reads, gives a single entry per CDR3 protein. The table includes some 1 million distinct CDR3 sequences, under 45% detected once. This TCR was sampled from an older woman in good health. The sequenced material came from blood.

CDR3 residues: CASSKEGRTDTQYF. The CDR3 nucleotides read TGTGCCAGCAGTAAAGAGGGCCGGACAGATACGCAGTATTTT. V gene TRBV6-2 or TRBV6-3 combines with J gene TRBJ2-3, with a tentative D call TRBD2 (5 bases). The CDR3 runs 14 residues. Germline V gives CDR1 MNHEY, CDR2 SVGEGT. V lost 5 bases and J 3 bases, leaving 12 bases between the germline ends.